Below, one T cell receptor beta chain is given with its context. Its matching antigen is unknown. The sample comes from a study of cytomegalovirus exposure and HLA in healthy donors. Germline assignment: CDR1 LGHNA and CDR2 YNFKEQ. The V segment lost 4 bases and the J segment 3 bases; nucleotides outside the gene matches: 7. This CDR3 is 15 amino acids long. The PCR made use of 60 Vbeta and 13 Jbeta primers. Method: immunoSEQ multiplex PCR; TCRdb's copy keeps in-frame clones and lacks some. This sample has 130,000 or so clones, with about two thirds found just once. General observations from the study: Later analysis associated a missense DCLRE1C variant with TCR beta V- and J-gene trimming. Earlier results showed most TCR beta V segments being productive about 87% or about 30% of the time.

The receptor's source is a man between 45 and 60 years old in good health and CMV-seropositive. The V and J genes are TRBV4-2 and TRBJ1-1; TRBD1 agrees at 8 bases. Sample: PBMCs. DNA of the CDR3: TGTGCCAGCAGCCCCCCGGACAGGGTGGACACTGAAGCTTTCTTT. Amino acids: CASSPPDRVDTEAFF.